Below, 20 T cell receptor beta chains from the same sample are listed, as sequenced in a study of molecular identifiers for immune sequencing clone quantification. TCRdb re-derived calls from the PCR reads in MiXCR, one entry per CDR3 protein. The sample lists over 85,000 distinct CDR3 sequences, 35% occurring once. Sequencing was carried out using naive CD8+ T cells from blood, with Jurkat cell RNA spiked in. Subset indicated: FACS-sorted CD8+CD4-CCR7+CD45RA+ naive T cells. The receptors were sampled from a human donor in good health. Some libraries in this study had Jurkat cell RNA spiked in.

In this sample, this clonotype turned up many times. The chain couples TRBV20-1 to TRBJ2-7, with 7 nucleotides matching TRBD1. Per germline, CDR1 DFQATT and CDR2 SNEGSKA (reference sequence). CDR3 length: 13 residues. V trimming: 1 base; J trimming: 3 bases; junction bases outside the gene matches: 3. The CDR3 nucleotides read TGCAGTGCTAGAGGCAGGGGGAGCTACGAGCAGTACTTC. Its protein is CSARGRGSYEQYF.

This clonotype was seen many times. This chain connects TRBV7-2 to TRBJ2-7; 7 nucleotides align to TRBD1. The length of the CDR3 is 14 residues. V trimming: 5 bases; J trimming: 2 bases; junction bases outside the gene matches: 6. Per the germline V gene, CDR1 is SGHTA and CDR2 is FQGNSA. The CDR3 sequence: CASSRSTGTYEQYF. The CDR3 DNA reads TGTGCCAGCAGCCGATCGACAGGGACCTACGAGCAGTACTTC.

The rearrangement links TRBV6-5 to TRBJ2-5; maybe TRBD2 (5 bases). Trimming took off 7 bases at V and 5 bases at J, with 17 bases between the two ends. This CDR3 region has 14 residues. Germline values: CDR1 MNHEY, CDR2 SVGAGI. CDR3 residues: CASNPGKGFETQYF. CDR3 in DNA: TGTGCCAGCAACCCGGGGAAGGGCTTCGAGACCCAGTACTTC.

This clonotype was detected a few times. V and J are TRBV28 and TRBJ2-3; no clear D. The V end lost 3 bases, the J end lost 0 bases, and 4 bases lay between the germline ends. This CDR3 is built from 13 residues. From germline, CDR1 is MDHEN and CDR2 SYDVKM. Here the CDR3 DNA reads TGTGCCAGCAGTTTCCGGAGCACAGATACGCAGTATTTT. As protein: CASSFRSTDTQYF.

As to this clonotype: This is likely a read error, given that the CDR3 carries no conserved phenylalanine or tryptophan at its end. The rearrangement joins TRBV2 to TRBJ1-1; D is perhaps TRBD1 (6 bases). Trimming pared 7 bases from V and 4 bases from J, leaving 7 bases between. Germline assignment: CDR1 SNHLY and CDR2 FYNNEI. The CDR3 is made up of 11 amino acids. The chain's CDR3 is CASNRVTEAFY. CDR3 DNA: TGTGCCAGCAACAGGGTCACTGAAGCTTTCTAT.

In this sample, this clonotype turned up a few times. The genes are TRBV11-2 and TRBJ2-3; D may be TRBD1 (6 bases). The CDR3 covers 14 residues. The V and J ends lost 5 bases and 9 bases respectively, with 18 bases between them. Germline loops: CDR1 SGHAT, CDR2 FQNNGV. This chain's CDR3 is CASSPSPGVGTQYF. The CDR3 DNA reads TGTGCCAGCAGCCCGTCCCCAGGGGTGGGGACGCAGTATTTT. Complete variable domain (other parts from reference TRBV11-2 and TRBJ2-3): EAGVAQSPRYKIIEKRQSVAFWCNPISGHATLYWYQQILGQGPKLLIQFQNNGVVDDSQLPKDRFSAERLKGVDSTLKIQPAKLEDSAVYLCASSPSPGVGTQYFGPGTRLTVL.

To note about this clonotype: At one end the junction does not follow the germline gene, possibly because of a read error. V gene TRBV28 combines with J gene TRBJ2-7; D tentatively reads TRBD1 or TRBD2 (7 bases each). The CDR3 has 14 residues. Germline-derived CDR1 and CDR2 are MDHEN and SYDVKM. The CDR3 DNA is TGTGCCTGCAGTTTTGGGCAGGGGGGGTACGAGCAGTACTTC. Translating it yields CACSFGQGGYEQYF.

V and J are TRBV13 and TRBJ2-7; D possibly corresponds to TRBD1 (8 bases). The V gene's germline CDR1 is PRHDT and CDR2 FYEKMQ (reference sequence). The CDR3 contains 14 residues. Trimming took off 5 bases at V and 2 bases at J, with 13 bases between the two ends. The CDR3 coding sequence is TGTGCCAGCAGCCAACAGGGGGGGGCCTACGAGCAGTACTTC. Its protein product is CASSQQGGAYEQYF.

This clonotype has more than one count but fewer than ten. The V and J genes are TRBV7-9 and TRBJ2-3; D ambiguous. This CDR3 contains 17 residues. The V and J ends lost 2 bases and 5 bases respectively, with 20 bases between them. Germline-derived CDR1 and CDR2 are SEHNR and FQNEAQ (reference sequence). The CDR3 DNA reads as TGTGCCAGCAGCTTAAGAACCCGGCAGCCAAACGAAGATACGCAGTATTTT. This sequence encodes CASSLRTRQPNEDTQYF.

This clonotype was observed many times. The V call is TRBV7-2, the J call TRBJ2-7, with 10 bases matching TRBD2. Germline assignment: CDR1 SGHTA and CDR2 FQGNSA. V was pared by 5 bases and J by 2 bases, with 18 bases of the junction left unmatched. There are 19 residues in the CDR3. For the CDR3, the DNA is TGTGCCAGCAGCCTCCTGGGGCTAGCGGGAGCGAAATTAGCCTACGAGCAGTACTTC. Residues: CASSLLGLAGAKLAYEQYF.

The V gene is TRBV5-8, the J gene TRBJ2-5; 7 positions agree with TRBD2. The germline gives CDR1 SGHTS, CDR2 YDEGEE. The V and J ends lost 1 base and 5 bases, in that order; junction bases with no gene match: 8. The CDR3 runs 15 residues. The CDR3 nucleotides are TGTGCCAGCAGCTTGTCACTAGCGACCGTGGAGACCCAGTACTTC. Translated, it gives CASSLSLATVETQYF.

The rearrangement uses TRBV7-9 and TRBJ2-3; D call uncertain. Trimming took 2 bases from V and 3 from J, leaving 18 bases between them. This CDR3 spans 17 amino acids. Germline V gene data show CDR1 as SEHNR and CDR2 as FQNEAQ (reference sequence). CDR3 sequence (DNA): TGTGCCAGCAGCTTACTGATTGGGCAACCCGGTACAGATACGCAGTATTTT. Its translation: CASSLLIGQPGTDTQYF.

The chain recombines TRBV12-3 or TRBV12-4 with TRBJ2-1; D might be TRBD2 (6 bases). The CDR3 runs 11 residues. Trimming shortened V by 3 bases and J by 15 bases, and 12 bases separated the two germline ends. The CDR3 loop reads CASSFGTGPFF. In DNA, the CDR3 is TGTGCCAGCAGTTTCGGGACTGGCCCGTTCTTC.

In this sample, this clonotype turned up many times. This chain uses TRBV28 with TRBJ1-4, with a tentative D call TRBD1 (6 bases). The germline V and J ends were trimmed by 5 bases and 4 bases, with 14 bases remaining between them. Germline CDR1 and CDR2: MDHEN and SYDVKM. The CDR3 consists of 15 residues. The CDR3 bases are TGTGCCAGCAGTCTGGAGCGGACAGTTAATGAAAAACTGTTTTTT. It yields the protein CASSLERTVNEKLFF.

For this clonotype: A clone one base away is much larger, so this may be a read error. The chain combines TRBV7-2 with TRBJ2-1; tentatively, D is TRBD2 (5 bases). The CDR3 length is 13 residues. The V end lost 9 bases, the J end lost 6 bases, and 15 bases lay between the germline ends. CDR1 SGHTA and CDR2 FQGNSA come from the germline V gene. CDR3 nucleotides: TGTGCCAGTAGCGCACTCCCTCTCAATGAGCAGTTCTTC. Its translation: CASSALPLNEQFF.

The chain employs TRBV10-3 and TRBJ2-7; TRBD2 matches at 7 bases. The junction had 9 bases not matched to a gene; V was cut back by 3 bases and J by 4 bases. The CDR3 spans 15 residues. Germline V gene sequence: CDR1 ENHRY, CDR2 SYGVKD. CDR3 in amino acids: CAISDLGGSRYEQYF. Here the CDR3 DNA reads TGTGCCATCAGTGATCTCGGCGGGAGTCGGTACGAGCAGTACTTC.

The chain recombines TRBV4-1 with TRBJ2-1, with D maybe TRBD2 (5 bases). V was pared by 3 bases and J by 5 bases, with 17 bases between. Germline V CDR1 and CDR2: MGHRA, YSYEKL. The CDR3 is 16 residues long. Here the CDR3 reads CASSHSPSLGHNEQFF. The CDR3 DNA reads as TGCGCCAGCAGCCATTCGCCTAGCCTGGGCCACAATGAGCAGTTCTTC.

This clonotype was observed at least ten times. The chain recombines TRBV29-1 with TRBJ2-7; a weak D match, TRBD1 (5 bases). V lost 2 bases and J lost 2, with 10 bases in between. The germline gives CDR1 SQVTM, CDR2 ANQGSEA. This CDR3 has 13 residues. The CDR3 region has the DNA TGCAGCGTTGAACTAGGGGTGCCCTACGAGCAGTACTTC. This translates into CSVELGVPYEQYF.

This clonotype was detected a few times. V gene TRBV7-8 combines with J gene TRBJ2-7; D remains unclear. The CDR3 length is 16 residues. V lost 1 base and J lost 0, with 13 bases in between. Germline lookup yields CDR1 SGHVS and CDR2 FQNEAQ. DNA of the CDR3: TGTGCCAGCAGCTTAGGGCTACACCCACCCTCCTACGAGCAGTACTTC. Its translation: CASSLGLHPPSYEQYF.

The rearrangement uses TRBV19 and TRBJ2-3, with 9 nucleotides matching TRBD1. Germline trimming cut 4 bases from V and 3 bases from J; bases unmatched to any gene: 8. Per germline, CDR1 LNHDA and CDR2 SQIVND (reference sequence). This CDR3 spans 16 amino acids. This CDR3 is CASSTPDRGGTDTQYF. CDR3 in DNA: TGTGCCAGTAGTACCCCGGACAGGGGAGGGACAGATACGCAGTATTTT.